The next 27 T cell receptor beta chains were all read from a single sample in a study of T cell responses to AZD1222 COVID-19 vaccine (dated by TCRdb to about 2021). The library was built by means of the immunoSEQ multiplex PCR assay. This immuneACCESS table, as held by TCRdb, lists in-frame sequences with V and J called but not all clones. Of the missing ones, under half trace to an unresolved V gene in checked studies; the others have no known cause. For this sample the table gives fewer than 110,000 clones, of which more than 70% were detected only once. 6% to 7% of the sample goes to the ten largest clones. This sample's time point label indicates: baseline before first vaccination. Source: peripheral blood, taken on day 0 of AZD1222 vaccination. These receptors were collected from an adult in good health.

The chain has TRBV10-3 and TRBJ2-5; TRBD2 matches at 11 bases. V was clipped by 5 bases and J by 2 bases; unmatched bases: 10. From germline, CDR1 is ENHRY and CDR2 SYGVKD. The CDR3 loop spans 17 amino acids. CDR3 protein: CAISPFGTSGSQETQYF. CDR3 bases: TGTGCCATCAGTCCTTTCGGAACTAGCGGGAGTCAAGAGACCCAGTACTTC.

J is TRBJ1-5 and V is TRBV6-5; D perhaps matches TRBD1 (5 bases). V lost 5 bases and J 4 bases, leaving 15 bases between the germline ends. CDR1 MNHEY and CDR2 SVGAGI come from the germline V gene. The CDR3 covers 15 residues. CDR3 region: CASSRSSRVNQPQHF. CDR3 DNA sequence: TGTGCCAGCAGTCGCTCGAGCAGGGTTAATCAGCCCCAGCATTTT.

This sequence joins TRBV24-1 and TRBJ2-3; the D is unclear. CDR1 KGHDR and CDR2 SFDVKD come from the germline V gene. There are 12 residues in the CDR3. Trimming removed 5 bases at V and 1 base at J, with 3 bases between. The CDR3 bases are TGTGCCACCAGTGTGCGCACAGATACGCAGTATTTT. Translation: CATSVRTDTQYF.

The rearrangement joins TRBV5-6 to TRBJ1-5, with no clear D. The V gene lost 1 base and the J gene lost 0 bases, with 14 bases spanning the gap. The CDR3 is 17 residues long. Germline V CDR1 and CDR2: SGHDT, YYEEEE. CDR3 bases: TGTGCCAGCAGCTTGTCACCAGCGGGCTATAGCAATCAGCCCCAGCATTTT. It codes for CASSLSPAGYSNQPQHF.

V and J are TRBV19 and TRBJ2-7; no firm D call. Trimming shortened V by 0 bases and J by 5 bases, and 2 bases separated the two germline ends. Germline values: CDR1 LNHDA, CDR2 SQIVND (reference sequence). CDR3 length: 11 amino acids. CDR3 coding DNA: TGTGCCAGTAGTATAGATCACGAGCAGTACTTC. Translation: CASSIDHEQYF.

The chain has TRBV6-2 or TRBV6-3 and TRBJ1-5; 7 bases align to TRBD1. J lost 0 bases, V lost 2 bases, and 7 bases had no gene match. Germline V gene data show CDR1 as MNHEY and CDR2 as SVGEGT. The CDR3 is 17 residues long. This CDR3 is CASSYRDSAYSNQPQHF. CDR3 DNA sequence: TGTGCCAGCAGTTACCGGGACAGTGCGTATAGCAATCAGCCCCAGCATTTT.

This chain joins TRBV28 and TRBJ1-6; D remains ambiguous. Trimming took off 6 bases at V and 4 bases at J, with 7 bases between the two ends. The length of the CDR3 is 13 residues. The germline CDR1 and CDR2 sequences are MDHEN and SYDVKM. The CDR3 region is CASRSDYNSPLHF. CDR3 DNA: TGTGCCAGCAGGTCAGATTATAATTCACCCCTCCACTTT.

The chain's CDR3 is CASSFLGQGSHEQYF. DNA for the CDR3: TGTGCCAGCAGCTTTTTGGGACAGGGGTCCCACGAGCAGTACTTC. The chain couples TRBV7-9 to TRBJ2-7, with 10 bases identical to TRBD1. The CDR3 length is 15 residues. Germline trimming cut 3 bases from V and 5 bases from J; bases unmatched to any gene: 7. CDR1 and CDR2 (germline): SEHNR, FQNEAQ (reference sequence).

V and J are TRBV19 and TRBJ1-2; no reliable D call. CDR1 is LNHDA and CDR2 is SQIVND in the germline V gene (reference sequence). The CDR3 totals 13 residues. V was pared by 4 bases and J by 4 bases, with 10 bases between. The CDR3 sequence: CASSTPLGYGYTF. Written as DNA, the CDR3 is TGTGCCAGTAGTACCCCGTTGGGCTATGGCTACACCTTC.

This chain connects TRBV7-9 to TRBJ1-1; 7 nucleotides agree with TRBD1. V lost 3 bases, J lost 0 bases, and 1 base stayed unmatched. The germline gives CDR1 SEHNR, CDR2 FQNEAQ (reference sequence). The CDR3 spans 14 residues. CDR3: CASSLGQMNTEAFF. For the CDR3, the DNA is TGTGCCAGCAGCTTGGGACAGATGAACACTGAAGCTTTCTTT.

This rearrangement joins TRBV5-4 to TRBJ1-1; 7 bases agree with TRBD1. Per germline, CDR1 SGHNT and CDR2 YYREEE (reference sequence). V shed 4 bases, J shed 5 bases, and the junction held 5 bases outside the gene matches. This CDR3 contains 13 residues. CDR3 DNA: TGTGCCAGCAGCCTCAACAGGGGAACTGAAGCTTTCTTT. This codes for CASSLNRGTEAFF.

The chain links TRBV6-5 to TRBJ1-5; D might be TRBD1 (5 bases). Per germline, CDR1 MNHEY and CDR2 SVGAGI. Deletions cut 6 bases from V and 11 bases from J, with 14 bases between. This CDR3 has 12 residues. The CDR3 is CASRTPGEAQHF. The CDR3 bases are TGTGCCAGCAGGACGCCGGGGGAGGCCCAGCATTTT.

This chain connects TRBV5-5 to TRBJ2-7; D remains ambiguous. The CDR3 is made up of 12 amino acids. CDR1 SGHKS and CDR2 YYEKEE come from the germline V gene (reference sequence). Trimming cost V 3 bases and J 0 bases, with 4 bases left between them. In nucleotides, the CDR3 is TGTGCCAGCAGCTATAGCTCCTACGAGCAGTACTTC. Its protein is CASSYSSYEQYF. Full variable domain (missing parts from reference TRBV5-5 and TRBJ2-7): DAGVTQSPTHLIKTRGQQVTLRCSPISGHKSVSWYQQVLGQGPQFIFQYYEKEERGRGNFPDRFSARQFPNYSSELNVNALLLGDSALYLCASSYSSYEQYFGPGTRLTVT.

The chain combines TRBV6-5 with TRBJ1-5; no clear D gene. CDR1 is MNHEY and CDR2 is SVGAGI in the germline V gene. The CDR3 covers 13 residues. V lost 5 bases and J lost 9, with 14 bases in between. The CDR3 sequence: CASSLRLGLPQHF. The CDR3 DNA sequence: TGTGCCAGCAGTCTCCGACTGGGCTTGCCCCAGCATTTT.

The gene calls are TRBV23-1 and TRBJ2-1; a possible D gene is TRBD2 (6 bases). TRBV23-1 is known as an ORF, though its function is uncertain. The CDR3 has 18 amino acids. Deletions cut 1 base from V and 1 base from J, with 17 bases between. CDR3 nucleotide sequence: TGCGCCAGCAGTCAATTGGGAGATGGGAGGAAGTCCTACAATGAGCAGTTCTTC. Its protein product is CASSQLGDGRKSYNEQFF.

The V gene is TRBV19, the J gene TRBJ1-6; maybe TRBD1 (6 bases). V lost 7 bases and J lost 11, with 15 bases in between. Germline V gene lookup returns CDR1 LNHDA and CDR2 SQIVND (reference sequence). The CDR3 is made up of 13 amino acids. The CDR3 region is CASMSPGEAPLHF. CDR3 in DNA: TGTGCCAGTATGAGCCCAGGGGAAGCACCCCTCCACTTT.

This clone was counted a single time. The chain couples TRBV6-6 to TRBJ1-2, with a tentative D call TRBD1 (6 bases). Germline V lookup: CDR1 MNHNY, CDR2 SVGAGI (reference sequence). Trimming stripped 8 bases from V and 8 bases from J, with 27 bases between. This CDR3 spans 16 amino acids. Here the CDR3 reads CASLEGTTYLGAGYTF. The CDR3 nucleotides read TGTGCCAGCCTAGAAGGGACAACCTATTTGGGGGCGGGCTACACCTTC.

V usage is TRBV12-3 or TRBV12-4 and J usage is TRBJ1-2; 8 bases agree with TRBD1. This CDR3 has 13 residues. Germline trimming cut 5 bases from V and 7 bases from J; bases unmatched to any gene: 6. Here the CDR3 DNA reads TGTGCCAGCAGTGGACAGGGAGACTCTGGCTACACCTTC. Residues: CASSGQGDSGYTF.

This chain connects TRBV27 to TRBJ2-7, with D possibly matching TRBD2 (5 bases). Germline assignment: CDR1 MNHEY and CDR2 SMNVEV (reference sequence). The CDR3 totals 15 residues. Deletions cut 3 bases from V and 3 bases from J, with 15 bases between. CDR3 DNA sequence: TGTGCCAGCAGTTTCCGGGAAACTTTAGACTACGAGCAGTACTTC. Translating gives CASSFRETLDYEQYF.

The chain carries TRBV27 and TRBJ1-2, with D possibly matching TRBD1 (5 bases). This CDR3 is built from 14 residues. Trimming took off 4 bases at V and 2 bases at J, with 11 bases between the two ends. Germline values: CDR1 MNHEY, CDR2 SMNVEV (reference sequence). CDR3 in amino acids: CASSSQGGNYGYTF. In nucleotides, the CDR3 is TGTGCCAGCAGTTCTCAGGGTGGGAACTATGGCTACACCTTC.

The V and J genes are TRBV7-2 and TRBJ1-2; 7 bases agree with TRBD1. Unmatched junction bases numbered 13, after V lost 5 bases and J lost 4 bases. CDR3 length equals 16 residues. Germline V CDR1 and CDR2: SGHTA, FQGNSA. CDR3 DNA sequence: TGTGCCAGCAGCCGGACAGGCGACCTGACTATCTATGGCTACACCTTC. It specifies CASSRTGDLTIYGYTF.

The rearrangement joins TRBV7-9 to TRBJ1-4; tentatively, D is TRBD1 (6 bases). Trimming left V 5 bases short and J 8 bases short, with 15 bases between. From germline, CDR1 is SEHNR and CDR2 FQNEAQ (reference sequence). This CDR3 spans 14 amino acids. The CDR3 DNA sequence: TGTGCCAGCAGCCGGGACAACGAGAGAGAAAAACTGTTTTTT. Translation gives CASSRDNEREKLFF.

This chain connects TRBV30 to TRBJ1-5, with 10 bases lining up with TRBD1. This CDR3 has 17 residues. After removal of 6 bases from V and 6 bases from J, the junction contained 17 bases not matched to a gene. Germline V gene data show CDR1 as GTSNPN and CDR2 as SVGIG (reference sequence). The CDR3 DNA sequence: TGTGCCTGCTCCCCCGGGACAGGGGTCGGGATCGGTCAGCCCCAGCATTTT. It translates to CACSPGTGVGIGQPQHF.

The chain joins TRBV6-1 to TRBJ1-6; tentatively, D is TRBD1 (5 bases). V shed 0 bases and J shed 7 bases, with 7 bases lying between them. From germline, CDR1 is MNHNS and CDR2 SASEGT. This CDR3 is 14 amino acids long. The CDR3 protein is CASSEARGNSPLHF. CDR3 in DNA: TGTGCCAGCAGTGAAGCTCGGGGGAATTCACCCCTCCACTTT.

The V and J genes are TRBV27 and TRBJ2-7, with a weak D call TRBD1 (6 bases). This CDR3 region has 14 residues. The germline CDR1 and CDR2 sequences are MNHEY and SMNVEV (reference sequence). V lost 8 bases and J 2 bases, leaving 16 bases between the germline ends. CDR3 amino acids: CASGARDKAYEQYF. The DNA of the CDR3 is TGTGCCAGCGGGGCCCGGGACAAGGCCTACGAGCAGTACTTC.

This clone was counted a few times. The V gene is TRBV21-1, the J gene TRBJ2-2; TRBD1, the table's D call, lacks a check against the DNA. TRBV21-1 has pseudogene status. The CDR3 consists of 13 residues. DNA of the CDR3: TGTGCCAGCAGGACCCAGGGCTCCGGGGAGCTGTTTTTT. Protein sequence: CASRTQGSGELFF.

The chain recombines TRBV4-2 with TRBJ1-6, with D unclear. Trimming left V 0 bases short and J 4 bases short, with 10 bases between. The CDR3 contains 16 residues. Per the germline V gene, CDR1 is LGHNA and CDR2 is YNFKEQ. The CDR3 DNA is TGTGCCAGCAGCCAAGAAGGGAGTTTTTATAATTCACCCCTCCACTTT. Translating it yields CASSQEGSFYNSPLHF.